This TCR beta chain is from a study of radiation and T cells in renal cell carcinoma. General study points: Top tumor clonotypes rose in blood 2 weeks post-radiation, then contracted. Pretreatment tumor biopsies were lacking, so baseline clonotypes are unknown.

Trimming left V 3 bases short and J 4 bases short, with 21 bases between. The CDR3 sequence is 18 residues long. Per germline, CDR1 MNHEY and CDR2 SMNVEV (reference sequence). In regard to this clone: The target antigen is unknown.

Some clones are missing from TCRdb's copy, which holds only in-frame ones; the method was immunoSEQ multiplex PCR. There are fewer than 80,000 clones in the sample; 70% to 90% occur only once, and about 2.5% lies in the top ten. Time point indicated: blood 4 weeks post-SBRT, at nephrectomy. Treatment noted: 15 Gy SBRT to primary tumor, nephrectomy 4 weeks later. Nephrectomy followed 15 Gy stereotactic body radiation by 4 weeks. Radiation-treated patients gave blood at baseline, week 2 and week 4. The sequence derives from a woman between 55 and 75 years old with renal cell carcinoma. The sequences come from blood, collected from a patient whose treatment included radiotherapy and nephrectomy. The chain joins TRBV27 to TRBJ2-2; either TRBD1 or TRBD2 may fit D (5 bases each). CDR3 nucleotide sequence: TGTGCCAGCAGTTTCCCCCGGGACCGAACATCGACCACCGGGGAGCTGTTTTTT. This sequence encodes CASSFPRDRTSTTGELFF.